This T cell receptor beta chain emerged from a study of T cell repertoires in cytomegalovirus infection. In the study overall: Both recently identified HLA-C-restricted and well-studied HLA-B-restricted CMV epitopes were used in the study. Both a matching HLA type and CMV infection were indicated by public TCR beta signatures. Study-level findings and limits: HLA-C-restricted CMV clonotypes gave the most frequent clonotype in two of eight donors.

V lost 8 bases and J 8 bases, leaving 12 bases between the germline ends. CDR1 is SNHLY, CDR2 FYNNEI, per germline. The CDR3 is 12 amino acids. As concerns this clonotype: The antigen is undetermined.

TCRdb processed the reads anew with MiXCR; each CDR3 protein has one entry. This table holds about 830,000 distinct CDR3 sequences, about 31% found once. This sample comprised cultured CD8+ T cells from PBMCs, obtained from culture after CMV antigen stimulation. This TCR was recovered from a human donor in good health (CMV status not recorded). Some clones in this sample may be carry-over from other donors' samples. The chain links TRBV2 to TRBJ1-4; D is undetermined. CDR3 in amino acids: CASRGSIEKLFF. The CDR3 DNA follows: TGTGCCAGCCGGGGATCCATAGAAAAACTGTTTTTT.